This TCR beta chain was captured in a study of CD8+ T cells in alopecia areata. General study points: Scalp lesions, especially in alopecia totalis/universalis, had higher clonality than normal scalp.

Alopecia areata patients provided lesional scalp punch biopsies and peripheral blood, both collected for the study. Sorting from PBMCs produced CD4+ and CD8+ T cells. The CDR3 has 16 amino acids. J gave up 5 bases and V 2 bases, and 10 bases lay outside the gene matches. Germline loops: CDR1 SGHTA, CDR2 FQGTGA. Following RNA extraction, reverse transcription yielded cDNA that acted as the sequencing template. Repertoires were generated with immunoSEQ multiplex PCR, while TCRdb's copy carries only in-frame clones and drops some. Among about 23,000 clones listed, 52% were seen once. Worth noting for this clone: Its antigen is unknown.

The genes are TRBV7-3 and TRBJ2-5; 8 bases align to TRBD2. This receptor was identified in a human donor with alopecia areata. What was sequenced was NKG2D-high CD8+ T cells sorted from blood. The CDR3 nucleotides are TGTGCCAGCAGCTTAGGTCCGGGAGGGCCTGGGGAGACCCAGTACTTC. Protein sequence: CASSLGPGGPGETQYF.